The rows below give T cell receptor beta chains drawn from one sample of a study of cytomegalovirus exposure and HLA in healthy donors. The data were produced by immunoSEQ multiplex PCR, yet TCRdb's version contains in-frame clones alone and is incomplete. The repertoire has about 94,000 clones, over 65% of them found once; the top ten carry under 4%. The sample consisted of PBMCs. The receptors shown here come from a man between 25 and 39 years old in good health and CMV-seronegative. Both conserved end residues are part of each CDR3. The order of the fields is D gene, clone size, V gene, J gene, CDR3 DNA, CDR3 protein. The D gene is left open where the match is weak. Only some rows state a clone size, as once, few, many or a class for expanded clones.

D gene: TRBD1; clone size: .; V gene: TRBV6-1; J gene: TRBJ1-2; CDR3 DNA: TGTGCCAGCAGTGATGAGGGACAGCTGTATGGCTACACCTTC; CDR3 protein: CASSDEGQLYGYTF
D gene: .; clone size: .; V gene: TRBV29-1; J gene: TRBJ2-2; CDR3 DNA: TGCAGCGTCCAGGGGCTCGCGAACACCGGGGAGCTGTTTTTT; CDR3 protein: CSVQGLANTGELFF
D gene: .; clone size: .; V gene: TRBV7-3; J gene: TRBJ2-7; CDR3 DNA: TGTGCCAGCAGCTCTTATACTGGTTACGAGCAGTACTTC; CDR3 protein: CASSSYTGYEQYF
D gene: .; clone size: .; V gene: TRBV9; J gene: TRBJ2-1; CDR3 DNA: TGTGCCAGCAGCTACCGGCTTGGCGGGGAGATCGCCACACACAATGAGCAGTTCTTC; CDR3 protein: CASSYRLGGEIATHNEQFF
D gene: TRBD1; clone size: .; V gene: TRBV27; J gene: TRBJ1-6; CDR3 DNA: TGTGCCAGCAGTCCGGACAGGTACTATAATTCACCCCTCCACTTT; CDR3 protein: CASSPDRYYNSPLHF
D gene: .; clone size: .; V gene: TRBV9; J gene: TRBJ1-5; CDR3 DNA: TGTGCCAGCAGCGAGGGTCGGGGGGGAGGGCAGCCCCAGCATTTT; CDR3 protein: CASSEGRGGGQPQHF
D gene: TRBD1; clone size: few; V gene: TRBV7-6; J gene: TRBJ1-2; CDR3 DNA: TGTGCCAGCAGCTTAGACAGGGGGGCCTATGGCTACACCTTC; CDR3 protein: CASSLDRGAYGYTF
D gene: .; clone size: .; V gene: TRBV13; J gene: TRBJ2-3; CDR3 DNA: TGTGCCAGCAGCTTAGGAAGTCCGGGGAGGACAGATACGCAGTATTTT; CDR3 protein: CASSLGSPGRTDTQYF
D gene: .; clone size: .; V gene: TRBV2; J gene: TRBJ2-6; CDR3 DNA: TGTGCCAGCAGATTAGCCGTCTCTGGGGCCAACGTCCTGACTTTC; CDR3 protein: CASRLAVSGANVLTF
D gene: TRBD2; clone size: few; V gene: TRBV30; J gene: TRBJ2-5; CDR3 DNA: TGTGCCTGGAGTCCACGAAGCGGGAGGCACCAAGAGACCCAGTACTTC; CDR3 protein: CAWSPRSGRHQETQYF
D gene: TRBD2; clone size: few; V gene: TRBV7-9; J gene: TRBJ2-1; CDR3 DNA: TGTGCCAGCGGATGGACTAGCGGGGGGGAAAACAATGAGCAGTTCTTC; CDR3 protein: CASGWTSGGENNEQFF
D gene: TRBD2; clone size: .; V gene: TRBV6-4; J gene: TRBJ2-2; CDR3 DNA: TGTGCCAGCAGTCCAGCGGGAGGCGGCACCGGGGAGCTGTTTTTT; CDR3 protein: CASSPAGGGTGELFF
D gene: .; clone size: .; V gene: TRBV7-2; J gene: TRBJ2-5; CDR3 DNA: TGTGCCAGCAGCTTAGGTCGCCGATTTGGCGAGACCCAGTACTTC; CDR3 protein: CASSLGRRFGETQYF
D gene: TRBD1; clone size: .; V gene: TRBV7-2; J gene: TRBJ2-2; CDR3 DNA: TGTGCCAGCAGCATAGACAGGGGGTATGGGGAGCTGTTTTTT; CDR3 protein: CASSIDRGYGELFF
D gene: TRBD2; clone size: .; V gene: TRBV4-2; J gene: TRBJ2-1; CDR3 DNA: TGTGCCAGCAGCCAAGTAGGGACTAGCGGGGGGGAGGTAGATGAGCAGTTCTTC; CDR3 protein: CASSQVGTSGGEVDEQFF
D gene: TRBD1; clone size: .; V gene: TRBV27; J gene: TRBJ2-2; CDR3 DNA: TGTGCCAGCAGTCCGACCGGGACAGGGAACACCGGGGAGCTGTTTTTT; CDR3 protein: CASSPTGTGNTGELFF
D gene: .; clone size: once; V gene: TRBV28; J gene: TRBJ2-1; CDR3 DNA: TGTGCCAGCAGTTTCCCCGAGGGCAGAGACAATGAGCAGTTCTTC; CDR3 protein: CASSFPEGRDNEQFF
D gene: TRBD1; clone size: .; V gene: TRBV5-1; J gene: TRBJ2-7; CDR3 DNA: TGCGCCAGCAGCAGAGGACAGGCTCGCTCCTACGAGCAGTACTTC; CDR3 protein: CASSRGQARSYEQYF
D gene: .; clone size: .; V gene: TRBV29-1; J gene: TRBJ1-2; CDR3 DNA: TGCAGCGCCGCAACAGGAAACTATGGCTACACCTTC; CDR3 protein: CSAATGNYGYTF
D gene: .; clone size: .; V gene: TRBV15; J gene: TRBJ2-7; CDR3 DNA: TGTGCCACCAGCGAAGGACAGAACTACGAGCAGTACTTC; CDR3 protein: CATSEGQNYEQYF
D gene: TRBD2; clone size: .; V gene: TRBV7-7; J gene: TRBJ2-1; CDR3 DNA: TGTGCTAGCAGCTTATTCTCGCGGACCGGACTAGCGGGTGGCAATGAGCAGTTCTTC; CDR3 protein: CASSLFSRTGLAGGNEQFF
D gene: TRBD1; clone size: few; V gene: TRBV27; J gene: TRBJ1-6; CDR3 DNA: TGTGCCAGCAGTTTGGCGGACAGGGGGCGTGCAAATTCACCCCTCCACTTT; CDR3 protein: CASSLADRGRANSPLHF
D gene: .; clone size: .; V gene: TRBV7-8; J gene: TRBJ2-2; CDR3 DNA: TGTGCCAGCAGCTTATTTAGGGGCCCTAACACCGGGGAGCTGTTTTTT; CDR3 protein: CASSLFRGPNTGELFF
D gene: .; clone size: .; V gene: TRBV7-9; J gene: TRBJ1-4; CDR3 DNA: TGTGCCAGCAGCAAGGGGACAACAACTAATGAAAAACTGTTTTTT; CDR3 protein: CASSKGTTTNEKLFF
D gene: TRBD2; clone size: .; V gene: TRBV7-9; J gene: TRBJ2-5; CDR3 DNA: TGTGCCAGCAGCTTAGCCCTTAGGACTAGCGGACAAGAGACCCAGTACTTC; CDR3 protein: CASSLALRTSGQETQYF
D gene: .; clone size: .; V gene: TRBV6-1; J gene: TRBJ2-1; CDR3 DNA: TGTGCCAGCACCCTCGGGGGCAATGAGCAGTTCTTC; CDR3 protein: CASTLGGNEQFF